This T cell receptor (beta chain) was observed in a study of OX40 agonist ivuxolimab in advanced cancers. In the study overall: The dose-escalation cohort was about 80% male, with a mean age of around 54 years, ranging about 23 to 79. Study-wide points: Among the nonresponders, some also had low normalized T-cell clonal expansion. Which antigen the expanded peripheral T cells recognized is unknown. Clonal expansion among partial responders at 0.1-3.0 mg/kg ranked near the lowest.

CDR1 SGHTA and CDR2 FQGTGA come from the germline V gene. This CDR3 has 14 residues. The V gene lost 1 base and the J gene lost 2 bases, with 8 bases spanning the gap. Generated by immunoSEQ multiplex PCR, the TCRdb table keeps only in-frame clones and is missing some. This sample has around 61,000 clones, with roughly four fifths found just once. As to this clone: As yet, its antigen is unknown.

The chain uses TRBV7-3 and TRBJ1-1; unclear D gene. This specimen was CD4+ or CD8+ T cells sorted from blood, taken in a trial of the OX40 agonist ivuxolimab. The clonotype originates from an adult with an advanced solid tumor such as melanoma, head and neck, liver or kidney cancer. The CDR3 region has the DNA TGTGCCAGCAGCTTAAGTTACAGAAACACTGAAGCTTTCTTT. Translation gives CASSLSYRNTEAFF.